This passage covers 3 T cell receptor beta chains from one sample sequenced in a study of a mutant IDH1 vaccine in newly diagnosed glioma listed by TCRdb under 2021. Their cognate antigens are unknown. The method behind the library was the immunoSEQ multiplex PCR assay. The table comes from immuneACCESS by way of TCRdb, which keeps in-frame sequences with V and J called. Part of the clones is missing from these tables; in studies checked, under half for an unresolved V gene and the rest for unknown reasons. The sample yields around 85,000 clones; about 82% were counted once. Together, the top ten hold approximately 2% of the sample. The time point label, as the study defines it: week 23, last vaccination. Every vaccine dose consisted of 300 ug of a 20-mer mutant IDH1 peptide in Montanide, administered subcutaneously together with topical imiquimod. The material sequenced was PBMCs, taken from a glioma patient whose treatment included an IDH1 peptide vaccine. Every receptor here comes from a man aged 25 to 45 with glioma. Some clones in this sample may be carry-over from other donors' samples.

This chain links TRBV2 with TRBJ1-1; 9 positions match TRBD1. Looked up from germline, CDR1 is SNHLY and CDR2 is FYNNEI. The CDR3 contains 15 residues. V shed 6 bases, J shed 5 bases, and the junction held 10 bases outside the gene matches. The CDR3 bases are TGTGCCAGCAGAGTCCGGACAGGGGACCGGACTGAAGCTTTCTTT. This codes for CASRVRTGDRTEAFF.

This clone was counted only a few times. The chain uses TRBV19 and TRBJ1-5; possible D gene TRBD1, 6 bases. This CDR3 contains 13 residues. Germline CDR1 and CDR2: LNHDA and SQIVND (reference sequence). Deletions cut 6 bases from V and 3 bases from J, with 9 bases between. The CDR3 is CASSGQTNQPQHF. The DNA for the CDR3 is TGTGCCAGTAGCGGACAGACCAATCAGCCCCAGCATTTT.

The chain carries TRBV9 and TRBJ1-4; 10 bases match TRBD1. Per germline, CDR1 SGDLS and CDR2 YYNGEE. J gave up 7 bases and V 0 bases, and 3 bases lay outside the gene matches. The CDR3 runs 15 residues. The CDR3 region has the DNA TGTGCCAGCAGCGTAGGACAGGGGGCGATTGAAAAACTGTTTTTT. Protein: CASSVGQGAIEKLFF.